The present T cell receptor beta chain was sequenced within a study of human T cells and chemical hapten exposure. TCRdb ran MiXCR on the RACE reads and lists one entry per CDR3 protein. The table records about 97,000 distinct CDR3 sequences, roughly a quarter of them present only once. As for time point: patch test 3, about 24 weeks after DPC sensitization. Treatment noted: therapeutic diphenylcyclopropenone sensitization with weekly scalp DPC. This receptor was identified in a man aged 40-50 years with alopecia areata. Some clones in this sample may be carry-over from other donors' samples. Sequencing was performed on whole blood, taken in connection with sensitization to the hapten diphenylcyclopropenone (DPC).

The chain's CDR3 is CASSLGERGTYEQYF. DNA for the CDR3: TGCGCCAGCAGCTTGGGGGAGCGGGGGACCTACGAGCAGTACTTC. The V call is TRBV5-1, the J call TRBJ2-7; 8 bases are shared with TRBD2. The CDR3 contains 15 residues. V dropped 0 bases and J dropped 2; count of bases not matched to a gene: 4. Germline V gives CDR1 SGHRS, CDR2 YFSETQ. Variable domain in full (rest from reference TRBV5-1 and TRBJ2-7): KAGVTQTPRYLIKTRGQQVTLSCSPISGHRSVSWYQQTPGQGLQFLFEYFSETQRNKGNFPGRFSGRQFSNSRSEMNVSTLELGDSALYLCASSLGERGTYEQYFGPGTRLTVT.